This TCR beta chain derives from a study of blood T cell repertoires in COVID-19. Study as a whole: Sites in the United States, Italy and Spain provided acute and convalescent COVID-19 samples. The analysed material was cDNA or gDNA that came from T cells, B-cell-depleted T cells, or PBMCs.

In the authors' methods: Amplified reference gene primers provided the basis for estimating nucleated cell counts. The protocol was immunoSEQ multiplex PCR, while the TCRdb copy is restricted to in-frame clones and leaves out a portion. V and J calls and clone size are copied from that table; D and trimming were computed from the DNA. The sample lists approximately 64,000 clones; roughly 86% were seen once. This CDR3 has 13 amino acids. Trimming shortened V by 8 bases and J by 5 bases, and 13 bases separated the two germline ends. Sequencing was done on a sample of peripheral blood. The J gene is TRBJ2-1, the V gene TRBV12-3 or TRBV12-4; the D is unclear. The sequence came from a woman in her sixties or seventies with acute or convalescent COVID-19. CDR3 sequence (DNA): TGTGCCAGCCAGGTCCAGGTCGACAATGAGCAGTTCTTC. It translates to CASQVQVDNEQFF.